A selection of T cell receptor beta chains follows, all from one sample in a study of cytomegalovirus exposure and HLA in healthy donors. Repertoires were generated with immunoSEQ multiplex PCR, while TCRdb's copy carries only in-frame clones and drops some. This table holds 100,000 or so clones, 60% to 85% found once. Sequencing used PBMCs. All receptors come from a woman aged 40 to 55 in good health and CMV-seropositive. The CDR3 runs from the conserved cysteine through the conserved F or W. The D gene is left open where the match is weak. The size of a clone is reported for some rows only, either as once, few or many, or as a class for expanded clones.

D gene,clone size,J gene,V gene,CDR3 protein,CDR3 DNA
-,-,TRBJ2-7,TRBV9,CASSVGGGRSYEQYF,TGTGCCAGCAGCGTAGGGGGGGGGCGGTCCTACGAGCAGTACTTC
-,-,TRBJ1-1,TRBV27,CASSFSGQMNTEAFF,TGTGCCAGCAGTTTTTCAGGACAGATGAACACTGAAGCTTTCTTT
-,-,TRBJ1-2,TRBV11-2,CASSFERGYTF,TGTGCCAGCAGCTTTGAAAGGGGTTACACCTTC
TRBD2,-,TRBJ2-1,TRBV6-4,CASSAASGHYNEQFF,TGTGCCAGCAGTGCGGCTAGCGGACATTACAATGAGCAGTTCTTC
-,-,TRBJ2-3,TRBV7-2,CASSFSGVRADTQYF,TGTGCCAGCAGCTTTTCGGGAGTGAGGGCAGATACGCAGTATTTT
-,few,TRBJ1-2,TRBV21-1,CASCPPHTNYGYTF,TGTGCCAGCTGCCCACCCCACACTAACTATGGCTACACCTTC
-,-,TRBJ1-1,TRBV5-6,CASSLGFDSEAFF,TGTGCCAGCAGCTTGGGTTTCGACAGTGAAGCTTTCTTT
-,-,TRBJ2-2,TRBV7-2,CASSLFQWAGENTGELFF,TGTGCCAGCAGCTTATTCCAGTGGGCAGGGGAAAACACCGGGGAGCTGTTTTTT
-,-,TRBJ2-5,TRBV5-5,CATRKWGGAARSQETQYF,TGTGCCACGCGCAAATGGGGCGGGGCGGCGAGGTCTCAAGAGACCCAGTACTTC
-,-,TRBJ1-5,TRBV28,CASSLVRQPQHF,TGTGCCAGCAGTTTAGTCAGGCAGCCCCAGCATTTT
-,-,TRBJ1-1,TRBV5-1,CASSSTRGAGTEAFF,TGCGCCAGCAGCTCAACCCGGGGGGCCGGTACTGAAGCTTTCTTT
TRBD1,-,TRBJ1-6,TRBV27,CASSRQGDSPLHF,TGTGCCAGCAGTCGACAGGGGGACTCACCCCTCCACTTT
-,-,TRBJ2-2,TRBV4-3,CASSQDINTGELFF,TGCGCCAGCAGCCAAGATATAAACACCGGGGAGCTGTTTTTT
TRBD1,once,TRBJ1-1,TRBV18,CASRQGVGTEAFF,TGTGCCAGCCGTCAGGGGGTAGGTACTGAAGCTTTCTTT
TRBD1,-,TRBJ1-5,TRBV15,CATSDRGHEQPQHF,TGTGCCACCTCCGATAGGGGGCACGAGCAGCCCCAGCATTTT
-,-,TRBJ1-2,TRBV5-1,CASSLVSDWRIYGYTF,TGCGCCAGCAGCTTGGTTTCGGACTGGCGGATCTATGGCTACACCTTC
-,once,TRBJ2-7,TRBV4-2,CASSQDRGSSYEQYF,TGTGCCAGCAGCCAAGATCGGGGGAGTTCCTACGAGCAGTACTTC
-,-,TRBJ1-6,TRBV7-2,CASSSRRGQNSPLHF,TGTGCCAGCAGCTCCCGTAGAGGACAAAATTCACCCCTCCACTTT
-,-,TRBJ2-3,TRBV27,CASSSSRGTDTQYF,TGTGCCAGCAGTTCATCCAGGGGCACAGATACGCAGTATTTT
-,few,TRBJ1-1,TRBV28,CASSSYPYTEAFF,TGTGCCAGCAGTTCCTACCCCTACACTGAAGCTTTCTTT
TRBD2,-,TRBJ2-3,TRBV7-9,CSSSHPSGGRTDTQYF,TGTTCCAGCAGCCATCCTAGCGGGGGAAGAACAGATACGCAGTATTTT
TRBD2,-,TRBJ2-2,TRBV9,CASSVVSSGRGELFF,TGTGCCAGCAGCGTAGTTTCGAGCGGGAGGGGGGAGCTGTTTTTT
TRBD2,-,TRBJ2-3,TRBV19,CASSFGTTGTQYF,TGTGCCAGTAGTTTCGGGACTACCGGTACGCAGTATTTT
TRBD1,-,TRBJ1-2,TRBV6-6,CASSYDGQAYGYTF,TGTGCCAGCAGTTACGATGGACAGGCCTATGGCTACACCTTC